This T cell receptor (beta chain) was found in a study of CD8 T cells in Susac syndrome (dated by TCRdb to 2018 to 2020). In the study overall: Of the Susac syndrome patients who were sequenced, under 10 were in clinical remission while roughly 6 had clinically active disease. At blood withdrawal, Susac syndrome patients were either therapy-naive, taking corticosteroids (in some cases with IVIg as well), or taking IVIg alone. Repertoire sequencing was used to test whether CD8+ T cell activation and differentiation in Susac syndrome was antigen driven. Summary of the overall study and its limitations: No clonal expansion was detected in the CD4+ T cell repertoire of Susac syndrome patients. The number of individuals in the TCR sequencing and HLA analysis was recognized as being relatively small.

Peripheral blood CD8+ and CD4+ T cells from healthy donors, Susac syndrome patients and multiple sclerosis patients were profiled by high-throughput TCR beta sequencing. The Susac syndrome patients fulfilled recently defined diagnostic criteria for either definite or probable disease. Bulk CD8+ and CD4+ T cells were purified by magnetic negative isolation, whereas CD8+ TEMRA cells were enriched by FACS. Blood was collected in EDTA tubes and processed within 24 hours, with PBMCs isolated through density gradient centrifugation. PBMCs intended for TCR sequencing were cryopreserved in liquid nitrogen and were subsequently thawed in a 37 degrees C water bath. The sorted or isolated CD4+, CD8+ and CD8+ TEMRA cells reached a purity of at least 90%. The CDR3, cysteine through phenylalanine, is 14 amino acids long. Only CDR3 DNA remains: 42 bases, in frame from the first base. Deletion took 1 base off V and 6 bases off J, with a span of 10 bases between the germline ends. CDR1 and CDR2 are drawn from the germline V gene: SGHRS, YFSETQ.

RNA was extracted with the RNeasy kit and roughly 0.45 to 1 ug was reverse transcribed using random hexamers. TCR beta CDR3 regions were amplified with the immunoSEQ multiplex PCR assay covering 54 Vbeta and 13 Jbeta segments. PCR amplification bias was corrected by using a synthetic template baseline for primer optimization and computational correction. Concerning the study's data processing: Reads were annotated to V, D and J genes according to IMGT and were analyzed with immunoSEQ Analyzer, with only productive sequences retained. To calculate clonality, Shannon entropy was normalized by log2 of the number of productive unique sequences and then subtracted from one. Public and private clones were assessed among the 100 most prevalent clones of each patient and control. Clones were defined as Susac-specific when absent from the healthy and MS cohorts, from about 1,100 published viral clones and from other ImmuneACCESS disease sequences. TCRdb reworked the public reads: Q25 trimming with fastp, MiXCR clone assembly, productive beta chains retained. Here each entry gathers all rows of one CDR3 protein and keeps the most common genes and DNA. What appears here as the V and J calls and clone size reflects TCRdb's work, not the paper's. Here the sample has roughly 150,000 distinct CDR3 sequences; roughly 95% occur a single time. In total, the top ten clones hold about 0.17% of the sample.

Notes on this clonotype: It has no known antigen specificity. Per-base qualities were not stored, and no clone one base away is much larger.

The chain links TRBV5-1 with TRBJ2-2; no D gene is confidently identified. This sequence was found in a human donor with Susac syndrome. Material: CD4+ T cells from PBMCs. The DNA sequence is as follows: TGCGCCAGCAGCTTGAGTCAGGTCCCCGGGGAGCTGTTTTTT. It codes for CASSLSQVPGELFF.